This entry describes one T cell receptor beta chain. The target antigen is unknown. The source of the sample is a study of PD-1 blockade in mismatch repair-deficient tumors. Whole-study context: All were previously treated, progressing patients with approximately 11 mismatch repair-deficient cancer types. Regarding the study as a whole: Rapid post-treatment expansion, then contraction, generally preceding radiologic response, marked tumor-resident clones.

Only in-frame clones appear in the TCRdb table, and some are missing; sequencing was by immunoSEQ multiplex PCR. Among 30,000 to 35,000 clones, approximately 84% were seen once, and the ten largest hold about 3.4%. V was clipped by 2 bases and J by 4 bases; unmatched bases: 4. This CDR3 region has 13 residues. Germline V gene data show CDR1 as GTSNPN and CDR2 as SVGIG (reference sequence). All patients were mismatch repair deficient, assessed by either PCR or immunohistochemistry. TCRs were sequenced from a few patients responding to pembrolizumab. V and J are TRBV30 and TRBJ1-2; 7 nucleotides agree with TRBD1. The input for sequencing was PBMCs, taken less than 7 weeks after starting pembrolizumab. The TCR comes from an adult with mismatch repair-deficient cancer. In nucleotides, the CDR3 is TGTGCCTGGAGTTTAGGGACAGCCTATGGCTACACCTTC. Its translation: CAWSLGTAYGYTF. Drawing the rest from reference TRBV30 and TRBJ1-2, the complete variable domain is SQTIHQWPATLVQPVGSPLSLECTVEGTSNPNLYWYRQAAGRGLQLLFYSVGIGQISSEVPQNLSASRPQDRQFILSSKKLLLSDSGFYLCAWSLGTAYGYTFGSGTRLTVV.